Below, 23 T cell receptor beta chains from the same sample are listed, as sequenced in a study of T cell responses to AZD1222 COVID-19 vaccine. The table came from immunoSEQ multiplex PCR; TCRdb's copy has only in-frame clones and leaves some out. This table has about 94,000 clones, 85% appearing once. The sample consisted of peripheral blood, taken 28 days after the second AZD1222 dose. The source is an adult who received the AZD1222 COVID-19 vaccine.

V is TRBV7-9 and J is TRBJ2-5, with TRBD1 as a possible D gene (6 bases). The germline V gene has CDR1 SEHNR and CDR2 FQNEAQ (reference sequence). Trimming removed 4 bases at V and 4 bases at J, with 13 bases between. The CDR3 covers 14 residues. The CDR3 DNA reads TGTGCCAGCAGCTGGTTCAGGGGTCCAGAGACCCAGTACTTC. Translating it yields CASSWFRGPETQYF.

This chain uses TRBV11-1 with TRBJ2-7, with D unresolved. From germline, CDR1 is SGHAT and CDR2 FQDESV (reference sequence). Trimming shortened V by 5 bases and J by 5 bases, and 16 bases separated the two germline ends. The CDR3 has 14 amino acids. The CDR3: CASSPRTGYDEQYF. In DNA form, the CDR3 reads TGTGCCAGCAGCCCGAGGACGGGCTATGACGAGCAGTACTTC.

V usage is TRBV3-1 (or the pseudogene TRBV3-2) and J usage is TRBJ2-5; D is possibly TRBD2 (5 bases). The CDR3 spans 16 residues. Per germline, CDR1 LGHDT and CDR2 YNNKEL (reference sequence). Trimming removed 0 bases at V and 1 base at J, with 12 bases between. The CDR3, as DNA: TGTGCCAGCAGCCAAGATCTAGCTAGCAGCCAAGAGACCCAGTACTTC. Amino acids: CASSQDLASSQETQYF.

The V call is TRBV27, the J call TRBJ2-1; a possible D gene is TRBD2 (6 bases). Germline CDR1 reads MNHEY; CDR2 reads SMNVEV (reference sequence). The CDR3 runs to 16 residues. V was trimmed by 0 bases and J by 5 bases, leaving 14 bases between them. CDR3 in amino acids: CASSLSGGVRNNEQFF. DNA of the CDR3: TGTGCCAGCAGTTTATCGGGGGGAGTAAGGAACAATGAGCAGTTCTTC.

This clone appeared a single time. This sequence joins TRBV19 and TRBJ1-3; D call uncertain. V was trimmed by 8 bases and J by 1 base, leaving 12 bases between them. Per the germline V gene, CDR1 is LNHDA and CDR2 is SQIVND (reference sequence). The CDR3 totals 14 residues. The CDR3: CASALSGSGNTIYF. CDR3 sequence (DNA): TGTGCCAGTGCCCTCTCTGGATCTGGAAACACCATATATTTT.

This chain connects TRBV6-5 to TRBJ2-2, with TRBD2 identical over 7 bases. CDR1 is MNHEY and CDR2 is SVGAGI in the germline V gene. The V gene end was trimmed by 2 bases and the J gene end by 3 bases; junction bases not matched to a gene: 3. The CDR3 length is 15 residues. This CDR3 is CASSYEAGYTGELFF. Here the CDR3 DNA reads TGTGCCAGCAGTTACGAAGCGGGATACACCGGGGAGCTGTTTTTT.

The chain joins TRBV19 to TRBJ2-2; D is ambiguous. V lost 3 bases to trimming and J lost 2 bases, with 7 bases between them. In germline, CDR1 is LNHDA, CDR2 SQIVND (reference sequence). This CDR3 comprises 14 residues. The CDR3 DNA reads TGTGCCAGTAGTATTTCCGGTAACACCGGGGAGCTGTTTTTT. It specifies CASSISGNTGELFF. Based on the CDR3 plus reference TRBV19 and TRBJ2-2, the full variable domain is DGGITQSPKYLFRKEGQNVTLSCEQNLNHDAMYWYRQDPGQGLRLIYYSQIVNDFQKGDIAEGYSVSREKKESFPLTVTSAQKNPTAFYLCASSISGNTGELFFGEGSRLTVL.

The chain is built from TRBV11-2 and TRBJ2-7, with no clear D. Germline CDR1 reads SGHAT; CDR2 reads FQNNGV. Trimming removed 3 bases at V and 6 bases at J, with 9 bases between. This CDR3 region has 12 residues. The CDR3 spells CASSLLRSEQYF. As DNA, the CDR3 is TGTGCCAGCAGCTTGTTAAGGAGCGAGCAGTACTTC.

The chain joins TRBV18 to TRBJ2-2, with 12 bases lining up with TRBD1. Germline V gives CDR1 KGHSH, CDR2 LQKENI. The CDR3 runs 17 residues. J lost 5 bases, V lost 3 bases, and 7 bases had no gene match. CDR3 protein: CASSPFRDRGRTGELFF. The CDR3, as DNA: TGTGCCAGCTCACCTTTCCGGGACAGGGGGCGTACCGGGGAGCTGTTTTTT.

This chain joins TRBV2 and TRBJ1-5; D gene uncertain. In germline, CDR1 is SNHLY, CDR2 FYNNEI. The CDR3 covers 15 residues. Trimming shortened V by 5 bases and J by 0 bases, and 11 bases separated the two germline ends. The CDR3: CASSPMGYSNQPQHF. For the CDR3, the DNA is TGTGCCAGCAGTCCCATGGGTTATAGCAATCAGCCCCAGCATTTT.

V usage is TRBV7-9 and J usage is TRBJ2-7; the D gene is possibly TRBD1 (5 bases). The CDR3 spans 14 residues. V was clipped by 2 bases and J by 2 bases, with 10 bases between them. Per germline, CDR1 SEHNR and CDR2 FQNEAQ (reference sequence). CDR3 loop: CASSLRQGPYEQYF. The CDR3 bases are TGTGCCAGCAGCTTACGGCAGGGCCCCTACGAGCAGTACTTC.

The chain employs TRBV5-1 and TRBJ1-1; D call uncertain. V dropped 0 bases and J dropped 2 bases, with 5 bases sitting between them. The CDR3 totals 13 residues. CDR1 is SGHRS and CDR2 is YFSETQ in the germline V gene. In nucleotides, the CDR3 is TGCGCCAGCAGCTTGGTCCGTAACACTGAAGCTTTCTTT. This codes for CASSLVRNTEAFF.

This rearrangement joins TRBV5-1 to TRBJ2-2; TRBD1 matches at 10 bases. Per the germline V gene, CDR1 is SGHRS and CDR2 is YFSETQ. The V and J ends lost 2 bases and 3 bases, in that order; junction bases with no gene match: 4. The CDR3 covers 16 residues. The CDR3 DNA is TGCGCCAGCAGCTTACCGGGACAGGGGTACACCGGGGAGCTGTTTTTT. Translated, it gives CASSLPGQGYTGELFF.

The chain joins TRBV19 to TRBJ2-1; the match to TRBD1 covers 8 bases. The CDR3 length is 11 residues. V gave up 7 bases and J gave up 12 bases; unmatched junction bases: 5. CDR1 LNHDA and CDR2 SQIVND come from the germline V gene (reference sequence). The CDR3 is CASKGDRGQFF. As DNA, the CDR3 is TGTGCCAGTAAAGGTGACAGGGGGCAGTTCTTC.

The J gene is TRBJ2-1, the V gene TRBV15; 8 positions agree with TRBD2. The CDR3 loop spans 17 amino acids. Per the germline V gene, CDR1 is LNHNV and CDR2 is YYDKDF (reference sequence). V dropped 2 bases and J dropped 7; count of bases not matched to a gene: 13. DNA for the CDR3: TGTGCCACCAGCAGATCCGCGGGCGGGAGGATGGGGAATGAGCAGTTCTTC. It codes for CATSRSAGGRMGNEQFF. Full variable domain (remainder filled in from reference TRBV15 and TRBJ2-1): DAMVIQNPRYQVTQFGKPVTLSCSQTLNHNVMYWYQQKSSQAPKLLFHYYDKDFNNEADTPDNFQSRRPNTSFCFLDIRSPGLGDTAMYLCATSRSAGGRMGNEQFFGPGTRLTVL.

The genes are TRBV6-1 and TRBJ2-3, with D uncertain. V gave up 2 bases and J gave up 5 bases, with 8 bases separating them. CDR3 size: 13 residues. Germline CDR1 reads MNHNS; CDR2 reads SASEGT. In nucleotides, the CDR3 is TGTGCCAGCAGTGAATATTGGGGAGATACGCAGTATTTT. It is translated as CASSEYWGDTQYF.

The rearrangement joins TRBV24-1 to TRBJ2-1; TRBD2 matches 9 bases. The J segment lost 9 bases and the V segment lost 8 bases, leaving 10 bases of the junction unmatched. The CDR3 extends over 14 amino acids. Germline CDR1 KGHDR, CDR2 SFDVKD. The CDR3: CATTEAGGGSEQFF. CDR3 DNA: TGTGCCACCACCGAAGCGGGAGGAGGATCTGAGCAGTTCTTC.

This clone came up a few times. The CDR3 loop is CASSPRLGPQETQYF. In DNA form, the CDR3 reads TGTGCCAGCAGTCCCAGGTTAGGCCCGCAAGAGACCCAGTACTTC. The J gene is TRBJ2-5, the V gene TRBV27; no clear D. This CDR3 has 15 residues. The germline V gene encodes CDR1 MNHEY and CDR2 SMNVEV (reference sequence). Trimming stripped 5 bases from V and 2 bases from J, with 15 bases between.

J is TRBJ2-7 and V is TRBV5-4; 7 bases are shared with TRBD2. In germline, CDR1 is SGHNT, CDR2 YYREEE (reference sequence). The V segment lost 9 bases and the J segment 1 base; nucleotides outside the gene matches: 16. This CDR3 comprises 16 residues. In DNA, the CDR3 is TGTGCCACAAGACCGGGGGGAGCGGGGAAATCCTACGAGCAGTACTTC. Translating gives CATRPGGAGKSYEQYF.

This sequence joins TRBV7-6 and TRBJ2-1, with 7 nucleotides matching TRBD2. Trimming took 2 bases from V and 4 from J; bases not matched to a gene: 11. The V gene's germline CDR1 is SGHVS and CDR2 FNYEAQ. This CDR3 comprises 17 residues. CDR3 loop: CASSLSGLADRYNEQFF. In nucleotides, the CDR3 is TGTGCCAGCAGCTTAAGTGGGCTAGCGGACCGGTACAATGAGCAGTTCTTC.

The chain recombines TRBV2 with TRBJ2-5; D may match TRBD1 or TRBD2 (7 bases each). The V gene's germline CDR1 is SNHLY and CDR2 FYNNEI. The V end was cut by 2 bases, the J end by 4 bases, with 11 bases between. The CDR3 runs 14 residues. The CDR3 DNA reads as TGTGCCAGCAGTGAACAGGGGGAGGGAGAGACCCAGTACTTC. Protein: CASSEQGEGETQYF.

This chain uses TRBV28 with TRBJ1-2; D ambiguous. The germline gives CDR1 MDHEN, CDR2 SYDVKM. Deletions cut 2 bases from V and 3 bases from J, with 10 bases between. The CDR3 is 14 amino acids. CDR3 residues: CASSLGNSYYGYTF. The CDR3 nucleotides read TGTGCCAGCAGTTTAGGGAACAGCTACTATGGCTACACCTTC.

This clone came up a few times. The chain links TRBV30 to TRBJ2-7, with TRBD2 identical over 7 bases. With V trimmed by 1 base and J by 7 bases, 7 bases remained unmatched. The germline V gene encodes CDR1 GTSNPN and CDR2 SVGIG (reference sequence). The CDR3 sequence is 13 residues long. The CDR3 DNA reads TGTGCCTGGAGTGGAGGATCCGGGGGGGAGCAGTACTTC. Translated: CAWSGGSGGEQYF.